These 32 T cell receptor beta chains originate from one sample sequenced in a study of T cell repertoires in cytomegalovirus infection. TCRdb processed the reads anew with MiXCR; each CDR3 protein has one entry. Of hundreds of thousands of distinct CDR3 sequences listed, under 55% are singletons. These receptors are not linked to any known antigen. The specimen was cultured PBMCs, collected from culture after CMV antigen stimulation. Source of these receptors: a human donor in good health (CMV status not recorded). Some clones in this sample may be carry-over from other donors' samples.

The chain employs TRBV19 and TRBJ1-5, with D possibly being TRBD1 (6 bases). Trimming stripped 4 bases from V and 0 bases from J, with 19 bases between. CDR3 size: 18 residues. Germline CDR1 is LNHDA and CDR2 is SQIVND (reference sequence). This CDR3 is CASSSRGTTLYSNQPQHF. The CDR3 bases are TGTGCCAGTAGTAGCAGGGGTACAACTTTATATAGCAATCAGCCCCAGCATTTT.

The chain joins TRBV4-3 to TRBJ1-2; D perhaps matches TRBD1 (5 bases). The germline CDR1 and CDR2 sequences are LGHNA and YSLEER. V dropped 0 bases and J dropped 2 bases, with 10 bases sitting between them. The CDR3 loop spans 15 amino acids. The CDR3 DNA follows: TGCGCCAGCAGCCAAGAACCCAGGGTCAACTATGGCTACACCTTC. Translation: CASSQEPRVNYGYTF.

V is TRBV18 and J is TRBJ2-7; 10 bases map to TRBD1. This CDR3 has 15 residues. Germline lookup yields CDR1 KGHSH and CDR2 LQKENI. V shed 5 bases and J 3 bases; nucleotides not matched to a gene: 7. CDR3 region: CASSRFGQGDYEQYF. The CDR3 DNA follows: TGTGCCAGCTCAAGATTTGGACAGGGGGACTACGAGCAGTACTTC.

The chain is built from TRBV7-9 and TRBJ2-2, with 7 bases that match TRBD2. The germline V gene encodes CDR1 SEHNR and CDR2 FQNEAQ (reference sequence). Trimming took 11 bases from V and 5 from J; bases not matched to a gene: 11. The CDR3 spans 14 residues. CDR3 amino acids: CARDQRGATGELFF. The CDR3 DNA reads TGTGCCCGAGATCAGCGGGGAGCGACCGGGGAGCTGTTTTTT.

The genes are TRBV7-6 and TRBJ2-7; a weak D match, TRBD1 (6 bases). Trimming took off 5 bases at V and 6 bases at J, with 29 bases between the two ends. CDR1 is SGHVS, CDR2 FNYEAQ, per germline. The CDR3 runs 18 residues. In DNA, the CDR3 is TGTGCCAGCAGCCTAATTCACAAAACCCGTAAACAGGGTTCCGAGCAGTACTTC. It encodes CASSLIHKTRKQGSEQYF.

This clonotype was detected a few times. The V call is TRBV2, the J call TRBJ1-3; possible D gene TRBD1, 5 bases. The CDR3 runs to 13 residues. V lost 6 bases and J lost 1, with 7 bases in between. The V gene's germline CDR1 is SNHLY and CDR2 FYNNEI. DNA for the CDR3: TGTGCCAGCAGCGAGGGGTCTGGAAACACCATATATTTT. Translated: CASSEGSGNTIYF. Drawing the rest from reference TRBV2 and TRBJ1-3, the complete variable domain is EPEVTQTPSHQVTQMGQEVILRCVPISNHLYFYWYRQILGQKVEFLVSFYNNEISEKSEIFDDQFSVERPDGSNFTLKIRSTKLEDSAMYFCASSEGSGNTIYFGEGSWLTVV.

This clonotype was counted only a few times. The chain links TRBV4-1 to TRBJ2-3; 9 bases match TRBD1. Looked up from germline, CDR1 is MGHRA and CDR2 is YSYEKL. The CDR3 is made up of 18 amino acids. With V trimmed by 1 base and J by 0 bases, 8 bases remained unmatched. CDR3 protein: CASSQVFTGQGSTDTQYF. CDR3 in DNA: TGCGCCAGCAGCCAAGTTTTTACCGGACAGGGGAGCACAGATACGCAGTATTTT.

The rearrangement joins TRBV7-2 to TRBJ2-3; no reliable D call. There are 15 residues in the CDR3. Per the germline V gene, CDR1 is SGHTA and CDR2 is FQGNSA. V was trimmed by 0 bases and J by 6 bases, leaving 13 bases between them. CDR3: CASSLAFPTRDTQYF. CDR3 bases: TGTGCCAGCAGCTTAGCGTTCCCCACCAGGGATACGCAGTATTTT.

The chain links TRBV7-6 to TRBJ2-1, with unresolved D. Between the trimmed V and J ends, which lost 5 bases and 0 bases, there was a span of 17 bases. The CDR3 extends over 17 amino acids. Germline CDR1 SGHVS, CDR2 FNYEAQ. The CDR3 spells CASSNRFGRSSYNEQFF. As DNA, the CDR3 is TGTGCCAGCAGCAACCGCTTCGGACGGAGCTCCTACAATGAGCAGTTCTTC. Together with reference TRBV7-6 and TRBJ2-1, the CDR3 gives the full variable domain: GAGVSQSPRYKVTKRGQDVALRCDPISGHVSLYWYRQALGQGPEFLTYFNYEAQQDKSGLPNDRFSAERPEGSISTLTIQRTEQRDSAMYRCASSNRFGRSSYNEQFFGPGTRLTVL.

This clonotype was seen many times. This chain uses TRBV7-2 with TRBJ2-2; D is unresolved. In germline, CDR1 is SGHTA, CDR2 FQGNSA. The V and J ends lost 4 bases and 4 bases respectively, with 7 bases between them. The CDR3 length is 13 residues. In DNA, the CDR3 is TGTGCCAGCAGCTCGTTAGGCACCGGGGAGCTGTTTTTT. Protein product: CASSSLGTGELFF.

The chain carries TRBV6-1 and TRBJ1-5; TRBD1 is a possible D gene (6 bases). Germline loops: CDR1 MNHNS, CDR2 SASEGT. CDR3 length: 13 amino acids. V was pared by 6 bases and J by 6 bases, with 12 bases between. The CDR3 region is CASRDRLVQPQHF. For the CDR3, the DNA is TGTGCCAGCAGAGACAGGCTGGTTCAGCCCCAGCATTTT.

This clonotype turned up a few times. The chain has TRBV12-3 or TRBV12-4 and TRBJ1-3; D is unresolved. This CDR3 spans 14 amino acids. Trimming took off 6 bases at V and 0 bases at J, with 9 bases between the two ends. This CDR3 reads CASSISGSGNTIYF. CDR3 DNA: TGTGCCAGCAGCATTAGTGGCTCTGGAAACACCATATATTTT.

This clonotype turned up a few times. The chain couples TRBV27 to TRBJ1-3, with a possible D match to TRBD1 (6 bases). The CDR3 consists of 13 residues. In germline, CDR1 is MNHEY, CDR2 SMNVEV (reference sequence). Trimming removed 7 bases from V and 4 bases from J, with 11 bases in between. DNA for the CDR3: TGTGCCAGCAAGCGGGGGGCCGGAAACACCATATATTTT. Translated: CASKRGAGNTIYF.

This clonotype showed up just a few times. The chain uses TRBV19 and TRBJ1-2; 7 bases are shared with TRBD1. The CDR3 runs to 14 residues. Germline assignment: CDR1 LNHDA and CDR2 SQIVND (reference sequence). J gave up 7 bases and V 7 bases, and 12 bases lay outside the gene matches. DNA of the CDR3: TGTGCCAGTAACCCACAGGGGAGGAGCGGTGGCTACACCTTC. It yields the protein CASNPQGRSGGYTF.

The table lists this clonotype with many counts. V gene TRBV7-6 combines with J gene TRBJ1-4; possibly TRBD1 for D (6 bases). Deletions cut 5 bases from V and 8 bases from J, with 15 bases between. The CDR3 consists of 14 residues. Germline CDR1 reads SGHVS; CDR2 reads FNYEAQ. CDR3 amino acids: CASSPDSFVEKLFF. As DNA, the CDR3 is TGTGCCAGCAGCCCGGACAGTTTCGTCGAAAAACTGTTTTTT.

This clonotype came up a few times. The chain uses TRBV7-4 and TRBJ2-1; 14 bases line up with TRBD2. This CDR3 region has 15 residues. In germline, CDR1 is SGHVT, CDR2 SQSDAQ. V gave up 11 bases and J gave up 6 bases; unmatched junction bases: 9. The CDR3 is CAGRTGLAGGNEQFF. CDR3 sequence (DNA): TGTGCCGGGCGCACAGGACTAGCGGGAGGCAATGAGCAGTTCTTC.

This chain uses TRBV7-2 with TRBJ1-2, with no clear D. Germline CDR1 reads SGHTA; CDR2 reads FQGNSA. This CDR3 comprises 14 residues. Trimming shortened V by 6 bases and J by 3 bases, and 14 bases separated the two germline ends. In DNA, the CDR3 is TGTGCCAGCAGGGCAAGGACGACGGACTATGGCTACACCTTC. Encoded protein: CASRARTTDYGYTF.

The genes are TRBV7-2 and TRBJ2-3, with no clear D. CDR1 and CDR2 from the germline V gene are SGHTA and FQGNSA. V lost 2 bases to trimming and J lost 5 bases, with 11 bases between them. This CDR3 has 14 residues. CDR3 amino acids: CASSLKWAEDTQYF. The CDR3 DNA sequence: TGTGCCAGCAGCTTAAAGTGGGCGGAAGATACGCAGTATTTT.

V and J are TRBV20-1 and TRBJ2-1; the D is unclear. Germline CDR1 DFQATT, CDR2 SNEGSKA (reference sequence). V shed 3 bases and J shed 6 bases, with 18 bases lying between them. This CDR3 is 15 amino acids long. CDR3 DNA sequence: TGCAGTGCTAGGGTAGGACGTAACCGAGTCAATGAGCAGTTCTTC. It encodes CSARVGRNRVNEQFF.

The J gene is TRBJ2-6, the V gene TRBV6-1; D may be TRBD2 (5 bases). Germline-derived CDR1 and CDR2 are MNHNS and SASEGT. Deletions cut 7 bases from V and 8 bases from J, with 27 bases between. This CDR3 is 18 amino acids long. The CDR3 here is CASIIKGFYVFGTNVLTF. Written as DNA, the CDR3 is TGTGCCAGCATTATCAAGGGCTTTTACGTTTTCGGGACCAACGTCCTGACTTTC.

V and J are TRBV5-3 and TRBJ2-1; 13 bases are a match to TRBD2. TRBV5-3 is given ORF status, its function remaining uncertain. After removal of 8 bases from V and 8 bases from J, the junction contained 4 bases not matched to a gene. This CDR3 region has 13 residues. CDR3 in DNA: TGTGCCAGCACTAGCGGGGGGGCCGATGAGCAGTTCTTC. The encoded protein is CASTSGGADEQFF.

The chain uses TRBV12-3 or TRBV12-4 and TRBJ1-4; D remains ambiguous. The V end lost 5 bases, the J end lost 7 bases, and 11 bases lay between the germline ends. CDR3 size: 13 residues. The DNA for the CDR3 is TGTGCCAGCAGTCAGGCACGCGGTGAAAAACTGTTTTTT. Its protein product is CASSQARGEKLFF.

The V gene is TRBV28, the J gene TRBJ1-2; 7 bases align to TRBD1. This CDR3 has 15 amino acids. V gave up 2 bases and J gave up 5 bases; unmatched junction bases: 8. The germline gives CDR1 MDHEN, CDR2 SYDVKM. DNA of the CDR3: TGTGCCAGCAGTTTAGCCGATGGGACAGCTTATGGCTACACCTTC. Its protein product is CASSLADGTAYGYTF.

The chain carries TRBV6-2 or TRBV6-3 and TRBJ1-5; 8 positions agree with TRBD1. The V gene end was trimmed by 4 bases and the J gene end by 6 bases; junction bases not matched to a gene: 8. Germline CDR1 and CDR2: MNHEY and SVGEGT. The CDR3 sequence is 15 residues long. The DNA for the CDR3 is TGTGCCAGCAGTTCCTGGACAGGGTACGCTCAGCCCCAGCATTTT. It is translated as CASSSWTGYAQPQHF.

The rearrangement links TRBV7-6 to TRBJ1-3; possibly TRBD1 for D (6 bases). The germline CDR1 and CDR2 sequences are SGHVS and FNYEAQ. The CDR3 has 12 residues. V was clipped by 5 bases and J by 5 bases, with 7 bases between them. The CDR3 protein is CASSRDRNTIYF. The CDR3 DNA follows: TGTGCCAGCAGCCGGGACAGAAACACCATATATTTT.

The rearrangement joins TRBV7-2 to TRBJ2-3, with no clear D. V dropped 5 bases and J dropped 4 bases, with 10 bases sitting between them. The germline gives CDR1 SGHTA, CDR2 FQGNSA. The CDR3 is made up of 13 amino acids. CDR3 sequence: CASSPPRPDTQYF. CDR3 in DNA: TGTGCCAGCAGCCCCCCTCGTCCAGATACGCAGTATTTT.

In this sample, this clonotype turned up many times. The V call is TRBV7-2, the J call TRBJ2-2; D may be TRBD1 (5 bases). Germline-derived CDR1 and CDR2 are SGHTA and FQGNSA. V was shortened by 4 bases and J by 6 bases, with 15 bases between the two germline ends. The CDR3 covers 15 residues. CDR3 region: CASSYRDLGAGELFF. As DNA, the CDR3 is TGTGCCAGCAGCTACCGAGACCTAGGGGCCGGGGAGCTGTTTTTT.

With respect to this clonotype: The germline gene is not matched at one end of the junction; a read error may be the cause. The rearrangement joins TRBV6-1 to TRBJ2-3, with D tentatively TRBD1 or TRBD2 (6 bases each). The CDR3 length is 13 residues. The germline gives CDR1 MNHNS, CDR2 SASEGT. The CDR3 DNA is TGTGCCAGCTTCCAGGGGAGGCTAGATGCGCAGTATTTT. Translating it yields CASFQGRLDAQYF.

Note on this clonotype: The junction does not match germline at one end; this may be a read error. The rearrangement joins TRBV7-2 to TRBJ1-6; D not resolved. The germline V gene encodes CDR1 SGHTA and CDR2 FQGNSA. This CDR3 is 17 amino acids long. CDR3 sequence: CASCLVVFSSYNSPLHF. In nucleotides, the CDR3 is TGTGCCAGCTGCTTAGTCGTTTTCAGCTCCTATAATTCACCCCTCCACTTT.

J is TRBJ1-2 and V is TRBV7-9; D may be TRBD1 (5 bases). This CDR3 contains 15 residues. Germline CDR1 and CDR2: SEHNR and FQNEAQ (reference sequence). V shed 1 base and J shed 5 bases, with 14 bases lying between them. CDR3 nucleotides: TGTGCCAGCAGCTTAGGAGTTTCAGGGCAGTATGGCTACACCTTC. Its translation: CASSLGVSGQYGYTF.

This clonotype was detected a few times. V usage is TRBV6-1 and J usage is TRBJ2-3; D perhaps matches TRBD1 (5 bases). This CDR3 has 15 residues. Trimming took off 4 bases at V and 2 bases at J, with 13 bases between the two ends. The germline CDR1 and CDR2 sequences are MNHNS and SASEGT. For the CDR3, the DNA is TGTGCCAGCAGTGTAAGGGGTCAGGCCACAGATACGCAGTATTTT. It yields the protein CASSVRGQATDTQYF.

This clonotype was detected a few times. CDR3: CSAQEALAGGYEQYF. CDR3 coding DNA: TGCAGTGCCCAGGAGGCACTAGCGGGGGGCTACGAGCAGTACTTC. The V and J genes are TRBV20-1 and TRBJ2-7, with 12 bases that match TRBD2. V lost 6 bases and J lost 3; bases outside the gene matches: 9. CDR3 length: 15 amino acids. Germline lookup yields CDR1 DFQATT and CDR2 SNEGSKA (reference sequence).